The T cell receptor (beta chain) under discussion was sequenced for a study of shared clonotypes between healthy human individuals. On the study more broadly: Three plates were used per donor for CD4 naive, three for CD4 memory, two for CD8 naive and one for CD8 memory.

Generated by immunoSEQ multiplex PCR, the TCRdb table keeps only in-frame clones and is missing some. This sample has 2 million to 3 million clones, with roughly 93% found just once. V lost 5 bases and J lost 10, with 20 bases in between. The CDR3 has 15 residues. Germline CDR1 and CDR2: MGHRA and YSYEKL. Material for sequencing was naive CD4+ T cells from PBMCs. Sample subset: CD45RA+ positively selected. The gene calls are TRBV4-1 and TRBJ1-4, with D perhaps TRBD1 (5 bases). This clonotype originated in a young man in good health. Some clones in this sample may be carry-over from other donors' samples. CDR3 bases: TGCGCCAGCAGCGGAGCCCCGGGACCCCAGGGAAAACTGTTTTTT. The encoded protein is CASSGAPGPQGKLFF.